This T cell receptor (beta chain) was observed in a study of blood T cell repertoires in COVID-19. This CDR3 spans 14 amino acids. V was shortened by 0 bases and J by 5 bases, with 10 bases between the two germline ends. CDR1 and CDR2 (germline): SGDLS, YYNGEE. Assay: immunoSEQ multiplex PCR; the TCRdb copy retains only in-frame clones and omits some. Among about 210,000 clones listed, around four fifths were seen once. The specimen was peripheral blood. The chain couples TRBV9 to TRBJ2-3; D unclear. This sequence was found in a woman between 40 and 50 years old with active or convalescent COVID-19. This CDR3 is CASSVAGLEDTQYF. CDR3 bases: TGTGCCAGCAGCGTAGCGGGTTTAGAAGATACGCAGTATTTT.